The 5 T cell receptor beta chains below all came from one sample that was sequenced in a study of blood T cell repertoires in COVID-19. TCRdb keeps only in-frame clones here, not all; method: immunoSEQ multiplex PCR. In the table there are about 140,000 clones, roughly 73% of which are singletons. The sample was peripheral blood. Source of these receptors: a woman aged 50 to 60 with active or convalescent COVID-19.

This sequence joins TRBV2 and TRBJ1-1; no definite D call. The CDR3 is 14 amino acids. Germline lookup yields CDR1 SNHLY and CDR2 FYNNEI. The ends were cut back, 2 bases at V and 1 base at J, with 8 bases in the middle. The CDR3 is CASSEFGRNTEAFF. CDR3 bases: TGTGCCAGCAGTGAATTTGGCAGGAACACTGAAGCTTTCTTT.

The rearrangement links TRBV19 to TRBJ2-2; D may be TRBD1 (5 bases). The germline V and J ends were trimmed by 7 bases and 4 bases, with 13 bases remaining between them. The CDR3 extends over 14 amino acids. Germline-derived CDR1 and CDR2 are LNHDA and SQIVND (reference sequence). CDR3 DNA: TGTGCCAGTAATCACAGGACAACCACCGGGGAGCTGTTTTTT. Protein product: CASNHRTTTGELFF.

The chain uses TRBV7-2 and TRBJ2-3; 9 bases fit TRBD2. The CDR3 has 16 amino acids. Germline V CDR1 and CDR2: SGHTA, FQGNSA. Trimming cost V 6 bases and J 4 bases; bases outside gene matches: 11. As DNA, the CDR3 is TGTGCCAGCAGGCTCCGGAGCGGGGGGACCCCAGATACGCAGTATTTT. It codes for CASRLRSGGTPDTQYF.

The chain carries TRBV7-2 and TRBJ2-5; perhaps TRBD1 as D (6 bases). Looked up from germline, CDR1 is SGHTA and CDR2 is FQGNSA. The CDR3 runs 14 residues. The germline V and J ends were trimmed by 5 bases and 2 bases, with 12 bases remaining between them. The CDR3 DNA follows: TGTGCCAGCAGCCGCGAGGGGGATCAAGAGACCCAGTACTTC. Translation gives CASSREGDQETQYF. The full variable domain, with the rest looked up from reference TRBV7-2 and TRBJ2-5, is GAGVSQSPSNKVTEKGKDVELRCDPISGHTALYWYRQSLGQGLEFLIYFQGNSAPDKSGLPSDRFSAERTGGSVSTLTIQRTQQEDSAVYLCASSREGDQETQYFGPGTRLLVL.

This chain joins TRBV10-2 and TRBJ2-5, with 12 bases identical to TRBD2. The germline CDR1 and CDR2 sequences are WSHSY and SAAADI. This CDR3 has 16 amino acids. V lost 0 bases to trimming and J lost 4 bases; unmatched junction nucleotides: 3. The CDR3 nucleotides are TGCGCCAGCAGTGAGTCCCTAGCGGGGGGGGGAGAGACCCAGTACTTC. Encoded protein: CASSESLAGGGETQYF.